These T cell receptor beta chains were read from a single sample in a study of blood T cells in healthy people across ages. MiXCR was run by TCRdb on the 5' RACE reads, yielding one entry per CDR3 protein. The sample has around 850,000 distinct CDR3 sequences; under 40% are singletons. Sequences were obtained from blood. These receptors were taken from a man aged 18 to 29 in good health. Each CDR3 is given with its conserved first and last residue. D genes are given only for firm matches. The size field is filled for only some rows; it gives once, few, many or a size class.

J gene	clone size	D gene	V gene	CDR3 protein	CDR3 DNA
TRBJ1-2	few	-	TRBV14	CASSQDPTDVMMGGYTF	TGTGCCAGCAGCCAAGATCCCACGGATGTAATGATGGGTGGCTACACCTTC
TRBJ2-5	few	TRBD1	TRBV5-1	CASSPGTADKETQYF	TGCGCCAGCAGCCCGGGGACAGCTGACAAGGAGACCCAGTACTTC
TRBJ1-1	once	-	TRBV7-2	CASRENMNTEAFF	TGTGCCAGCAGAGAGAACATGAACACTGAAGCTTTCTTT
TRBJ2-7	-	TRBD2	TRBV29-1	CSVEVPTSGMVYEQYF	TGCAGCGTTGAAGTACCTACTAGCGGGATGGTCTACGAGCAGTACTTC
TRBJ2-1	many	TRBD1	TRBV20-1	CSAPTTGTGTNEQFF	TGCAGTGCTCCTACAACCGGGACAGGGACCAATGAGCAGTTCTTC
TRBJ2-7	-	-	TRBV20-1	CSARHRAIYEQYF	TGCAGTGCTAGGCACAGGGCCATCTACGAGCAGTACTTC
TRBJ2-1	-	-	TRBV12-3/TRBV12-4	CASSFSSGIYNEQFF	TGTGCCAGCAGTTTTTCATCAGGGATCTACAATGAGCAGTTCTTC
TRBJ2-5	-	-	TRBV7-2	CASSPDSFRETQYF	TGTGCCAGCAGCCCGGACAGCTTCCGAGAGACCCAGTACTTC
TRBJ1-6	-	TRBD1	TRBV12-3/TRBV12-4	CASSTSGTGYRSLNSPLHF	TGTGCCAGCAGTACCTCCGGGACAGGGTACCGGTCGCTTAATTCACCCCTCCACTTT
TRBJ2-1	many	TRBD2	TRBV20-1	CSASGGFDEQFF	TGCAGTGCTAGCGGGGGGTTCGATGAGCAGTTCTTC
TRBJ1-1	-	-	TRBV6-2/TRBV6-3	CASSYGVYKPMNTEAFF	TGTGCCAGCAGTTACGGAGTTTACAAACCTATGAACACTGAAGCTTTCTTT
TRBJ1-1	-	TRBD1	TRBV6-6	CASGQVGAGEAFF	TGTGCCAGCGGACAGGTCGGGGCGGGTGAAGCTTTCTTT
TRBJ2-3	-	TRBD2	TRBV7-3	CASSLTPAGATDTQYF	TGTGCCAGCAGCTTAACGCCAGCGGGGGCCACAGATACGCAGTATTTT
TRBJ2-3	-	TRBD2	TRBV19	CASSIKRGSDTQYF	TGTGCCAGTAGTATTAAGCGGGGATCAGATACGCAGTATTTT